One and the same sample provided the 7 T cell receptor beta chains below, sequenced in a study of CD8 T cells in Susac syndrome. Random hexamers primed reverse transcription of about 0.45 to 1 ug RNA. TCRdb called the immunoSEQ multiplex PCR reads again in MiXCR, with one record for every CDR3 protein. Altogether more than 65,000 distinct CDR3 sequences are present, more than 85% being singletons, with the ten largest covering roughly 0.24%. Sequencing was carried out using CD8+ T cells from PBMCs. These receptors were taken from a human donor in good health.

The chain recombines TRBV25-1 with TRBJ2-1; D gene uncertain. V dropped 5 bases and J dropped 5 bases, with 13 bases sitting between them. CDR1 MGHDK and CDR2 SYGVNS come from the germline V gene. The CDR3 has 14 amino acids. The CDR3 DNA is TGTGCCAGCAGTTACCCCCCCGGGCACAATGAGCAGTTCTTC. The encoded protein is CASSYPPGHNEQFF. The whole variable domain, remainder taken from reference TRBV25-1 and TRBJ2-1, is EADIYQTPRYLVIGTGKKITLECSQTMGHDKMYWYQQDPGMELHLIHYSYGVNSTEKGDLSSESTVSRIRTEHFPLTLESARPSHTSQYLCASSYPPGHNEQFFGPGTRLTVL.

V gene TRBV13 combines with J gene TRBJ2-1; D remains unclear. Germline CDR1 reads PRHDT; CDR2 reads FYEKMQ (reference sequence). V lost 0 bases, J lost 5 bases, and 14 bases lay in between. This CDR3 spans 16 amino acids. The CDR3 is CASSLGWADYNNEQFF. CDR3 coding DNA: TGTGCCAGCAGCTTAGGGTGGGCTGATTACAACAATGAGCAGTTCTTC.

Note on this clonotype: Its ends do not fully match the called genes, so a read error is possible. The chain has TRBV12-5 and TRBJ1-1; D call uncertain. The germline gives CDR1 LGHNT, CDR2 FRNRAP. The length of the CDR3 is 14 residues. The CDR3 nucleotides are TGTGCTAGTGGGGCCGGCGGGAGGAACTCTGAAGCTTTCTTT. This gives the protein CASGAGGRNSEAFF.

The chain has TRBV12-3 or TRBV12-4 and TRBJ2-5; no clear D. The CDR3 runs to 12 residues. V was pared by 3 bases and J by 2 bases, with 4 bases between. The CDR3 coding sequence is TGTGCCAGCAGTTTCGCACAAGAGACCCAGTACTTC. Translation gives CASSFAQETQYF.

The chain has TRBV5-1 and TRBJ2-3; 7 bases align to TRBD2. Per the germline V gene, CDR1 is SGHRS and CDR2 is YFSETQ. There are 13 residues in the CDR3. V shed 10 bases and J 6 bases; nucleotides not matched to a gene: 11. This chain's CDR3 is CASRGGYMDTQYF. CDR3 nucleotides: TGCGCCTCCCGGGGAGGGTACATGGATACGCAGTATTTT. The whole variable domain, remainder taken from reference TRBV5-1 and TRBJ2-3, is KAGVTQTPRYLIKTRGQQVTLSCSPISGHRSVSWYQQTPGQGLQFLFEYFSETQRNKGNFPGRFSGRQFSNSRSEMNVSTLELGDSALYLCASRGGYMDTQYFGPGTRLTVL.

This chain links TRBV5-1 with TRBJ2-3; D uncertain. The CDR3 totals 16 residues. V lost 0 bases, J lost 6 bases, and 17 bases lay in between. In germline, CDR1 is SGHRS, CDR2 YFSETQ. The CDR3 DNA is TGCGCCAGCAGCTTGGGGCAGAGTCAAGCGATGGATACGCAGTATTTT. This encodes CASSLGQSQAMDTQYF.

The chain employs TRBV29-1 and TRBJ1-1, with no clear D. V was shortened by 7 bases and J by 2 bases, with 14 bases between the two germline ends. Germline V gene data show CDR1 as SQVTM and CDR2 as ANQGSEA. CDR3 length equals 13 residues. CDR3 in DNA: TGCAGCGGGAGAGACAAGACTAACACTGAAGCTTTCTTT. Its protein is CSGRDKTNTEAFF.